Below are 18 T cell receptor beta chains sequenced from a single sample in a study of blood T cell repertoires in COVID-19. Profiled with immunoSEQ multiplex PCR; TCRdb holds only in-frame clones, not every one. This sample yields around 91,000 clones, of which 70% to 80% are seen a single time; around 18% belongs to the top ten. Sequencing was carried out using peripheral blood. The source of these receptors is a woman of 80 years or more with active or convalescent COVID-19.

Of note for this clone: This specimen includes other DNA sequences encoding the same CDR3. The rearrangement joins TRBV29-1 to TRBJ2-3, with 12 bases identical to TRBD2. Trimming removed 5 bases from V and 2 bases from J; junction bases left unmatched: 5. Germline V gene data show CDR1 as SQVTM and CDR2 as ANQGSEA. This CDR3 spans 15 amino acids. In nucleotides, the CDR3 is TGCAGCGTTCGCGGACTAGCGGGAATCACAGATACGCAGTATTTT. Protein: CSVRGLAGITDTQYF.

This rearrangement joins TRBV5-1 to TRBJ2-3; 9 bases align to TRBD2. Germline V lookup: CDR1 SGHRS, CDR2 YFSETQ. The junction had 9 bases not matched to a gene; V was cut back by 5 bases and J by 2 bases. This CDR3 comprises 16 residues. CDR3 in amino acids: CASSGGRGGVTDTQYF. CDR3 in DNA: TGCGCCAGCAGTGGCGGGAGGGGGGGCGTCACAGATACGCAGTATTTT.

The V and J genes are TRBV9 and TRBJ1-2; TRBD1 matches at 7 bases. Germline loops: CDR1 SGDLS, CDR2 YYNGEE. The CDR3 is 15 residues long. The J segment lost 3 bases and the V segment lost 0 bases, leaving 5 bases of the junction unmatched. DNA for the CDR3: TGTGCCAGCAGCGTAGAACAGGGGCCCCACTATGGCTACACCTTC. This gives the protein CASSVEQGPHYGYTF.

CDR3 region: CASSYWAYYEQYF. The CDR3 DNA is TGTGCCAGCAGTTACTGGGCTTACTACGAGCAGTACTTC. The rearrangement joins TRBV6-2 or TRBV6-3 to TRBJ2-7; no reliable D call. V lost 1 base to trimming and J lost 3 bases, with 7 bases between them. Germline V gene sequence: CDR1 MNHEY, CDR2 SVGEGT. CDR3 length: 13 amino acids.

V gene TRBV5-6 combines with J gene TRBJ2-1, with 8 bases that match TRBD2. The ends lost 4 bases at V and 6 bases at J; junction bases unmatched: 9. Germline V gives CDR1 SGHDT, CDR2 YYEEEE. The CDR3 runs 15 residues. CDR3 nucleotide sequence: TGTGCCAGCAGCGTGACCGGGACTAGATCCAATGAGCAGTTCTTC. It translates to CASSVTGTRSNEQFF.

This clone was seen just once. The chain uses TRBV6-5 and TRBJ1-4; D gene ambiguous. Germline V CDR1 and CDR2: MNHEY, SVGAGI. Trimming took off 2 bases at V and 3 bases at J, with 10 bases between the two ends. The CDR3 runs 15 residues. As DNA, the CDR3 is TGTGCCAGCAGTTACCTGGATGCGGCTAATGAAAAACTGTTTTTT. The encoded protein is CASSYLDAANEKLFF.

The V gene is TRBV2, the J gene TRBJ1-1; TRBD1 matches at 8 bases. V lost 3 bases to trimming and J lost 2 bases; unmatched junction nucleotides: 2. The CDR3 sequence is 14 residues long. Germline CDR1 is SNHLY and CDR2 is FYNNEI. The CDR3 loop reads CASSDPGGNTEAFF. The CDR3 DNA sequence: TGTGCCAGCAGTGACCCAGGGGGCAACACTGAAGCTTTCTTT.

The chain has TRBV12-3 or TRBV12-4 and TRBJ2-2; 8 nucleotides agree with TRBD2. The V and J ends lost 5 bases and 11 bases, in that order; junction bases with no gene match: 4. The CDR3 is 12 amino acids. CDR3 sequence (DNA): TGTGCCAGCAGTACCGGGACTAGAGAGCTGTTTTTT. Its protein is CASSTGTRELFF.

The chain couples TRBV20-1 to TRBJ2-2, with 7 positions matching TRBD1. The germline V gene has CDR1 DFQATT and CDR2 SNEGSKA (reference sequence). The CDR3 loop spans 17 amino acids. V was pared by 3 bases and J by 3 bases, with 13 bases of the junction left unmatched. The CDR3 loop is CSASPLRGSSDTGELFF. CDR3 in DNA: TGCAGTGCTAGTCCACTCAGGGGGTCATCGGACACCGGGGAGCTGTTTTTT.

The chain joins TRBV18 to TRBJ1-5, with D unclear. Germline CDR1 is KGHSH and CDR2 is LQKENI. The CDR3 has 16 residues. V lost 5 bases and J lost 5, with 19 bases in between. DNA for the CDR3: TGTGCCAGCTCAGAAAGAGGGCCCGGGAACGATCAGCCCCAGCATTTT. Translated, it gives CASSERGPGNDQPQHF.

V and J are TRBV6-1 and TRBJ2-7; TRBD1 might be the D (5 bases). Germline assignment: CDR1 MNHNS and CDR2 SASEGT. V shed 2 bases and J shed 4 bases, with 9 bases lying between them. This CDR3 is 13 amino acids long. Here the CDR3 DNA reads TGTGCCAGCAGTGAAAGGGGTTCGTACGAGCAGTACTTC. Residues: CASSERGSYEQYF.

V gene TRBV19 combines with J gene TRBJ2-3; D not certain. V was shortened by 5 bases and J by 6 bases, with 12 bases between the two germline ends. The CDR3 has 13 amino acids. Germline-derived CDR1 and CDR2 are LNHDA and SQIVND (reference sequence). The CDR3: CASSPPEVDTQYF. The CDR3 nucleotides are TGTGCCAGTAGTCCCCCCGAGGTGGATACGCAGTATTTT.

V and J are TRBV7-9 and TRBJ1-1; the match to TRBD1 covers 7 bases. Germline trimming cut 3 bases from V and 0 bases from J; bases unmatched to any gene: 7. The CDR3 extends over 16 amino acids. Germline lookup yields CDR1 SEHNR and CDR2 FQNEAQ (reference sequence). The CDR3 is CASSFRQGMMNTEAFF. The CDR3 DNA reads TGTGCCAGCAGCTTTCGACAGGGAATGATGAACACTGAAGCTTTCTTT.

V is TRBV5-5 and J is TRBJ2-3, with D possibly matching TRBD2 (5 bases). CDR1 and CDR2 from the germline V gene are SGHKS and YYEKEE (reference sequence). CDR3 size: 14 residues. Trimming took 0 bases from V and 3 from J, leaving 8 bases between them. CDR3 nucleotides: TGTGCCAGCAGCTTGGCGGGGAGAACAGATACGCAGTATTTT. Translation gives CASSLAGRTDTQYF. Full variable domain (outside the CDR3, taken from reference TRBV5-5 and TRBJ2-3): DAGVTQSPTHLIKTRGQQVTLRCSPISGHKSVSWYQQVLGQGPQFIFQYYEKEERGRGNFPDRFSARQFPNYSSELNVNALLLGDSALYLCASSLAGRTDTQYFGPGTRLTVL.

This clone was seen once. CDR3 coding DNA: TGTGCCAGCACCTTCGGGGGCTACGAGCAGTACTTC. Translated, it gives CASTFGGYEQYF. This chain links TRBV6-5 with TRBJ2-7; a possible D gene is TRBD2 (6 bases). CDR1 MNHEY and CDR2 SVGAGI come from the germline V gene. V lost 7 bases, J lost 3 bases, and 10 bases lay in between. The CDR3 loop spans 12 amino acids.

The rearrangement uses TRBV19 and TRBJ1-1, with D maybe TRBD1 (5 bases). V was cut by 5 bases and J by 1 base, with 17 bases left in between. Germline loops: CDR1 LNHDA, CDR2 SQIVND (reference sequence). The CDR3 has 16 residues. The CDR3 loop is CASSSGLMGPNTEAFF. The CDR3 nucleotides are TGTGCCAGTAGTTCGGGACTAATGGGTCCGAACACTGAAGCTTTCTTT.

Note on this clone: The same CDR3 can be traced to other DNA sequences in this sample. V and J are TRBV4-2 and TRBJ1-1, with D maybe TRBD1 (6 bases). The germline gives CDR1 LGHNA, CDR2 YNFKEQ. Trimming took 0 bases from V and 1 from J, leaving 6 bases between them. CDR3 length equals 14 residues. Here the CDR3 DNA reads TGTGCCAGCAGCCAAGACAGGGGGAACACTGAAGCTTTCTTT. Translating it yields CASSQDRGNTEAFF.

A single count supports this clone. The chain carries TRBV19 and TRBJ2-6; D is ambiguous. From germline, CDR1 is LNHDA and CDR2 SQIVND (reference sequence). The V end lost 3 bases, the J end lost 2 bases, and 5 bases lay between the germline ends. This CDR3 is 14 amino acids long. CDR3 in DNA: TGTGCCAGTAGTATGCGGACTGGGGCCAACGTCCTGACTTTC. Its translation: CASSMRTGANVLTF.